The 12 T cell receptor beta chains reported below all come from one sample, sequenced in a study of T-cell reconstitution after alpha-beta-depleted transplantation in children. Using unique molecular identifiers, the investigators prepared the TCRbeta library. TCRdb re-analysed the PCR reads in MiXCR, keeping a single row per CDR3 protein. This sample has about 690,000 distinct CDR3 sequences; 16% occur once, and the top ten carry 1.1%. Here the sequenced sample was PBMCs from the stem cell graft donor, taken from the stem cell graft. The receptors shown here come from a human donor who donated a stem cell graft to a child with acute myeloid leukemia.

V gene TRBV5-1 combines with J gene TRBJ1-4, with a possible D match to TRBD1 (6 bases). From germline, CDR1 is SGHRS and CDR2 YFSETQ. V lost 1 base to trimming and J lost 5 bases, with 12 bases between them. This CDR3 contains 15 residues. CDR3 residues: CASSLTDRENEKLFF. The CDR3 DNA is TGCGCCAGCAGCTTGACGGACAGAGAGAATGAAAAACTGTTTTTT.

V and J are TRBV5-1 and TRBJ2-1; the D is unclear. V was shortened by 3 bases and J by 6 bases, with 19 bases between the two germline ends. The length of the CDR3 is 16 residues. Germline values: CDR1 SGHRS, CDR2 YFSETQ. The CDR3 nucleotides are TGCGCCAGCAGCTCGCATAAGTCCTCTAGGGCCAATGAGCAGTTCTTC. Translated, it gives CASSSHKSSRANEQFF.

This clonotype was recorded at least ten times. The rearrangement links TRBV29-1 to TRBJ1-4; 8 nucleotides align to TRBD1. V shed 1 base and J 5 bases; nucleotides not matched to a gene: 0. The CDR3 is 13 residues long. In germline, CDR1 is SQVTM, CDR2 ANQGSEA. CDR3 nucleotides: TGCAGCGTTGAAGGACAGGGGAATGAAAAACTGTTTTTT. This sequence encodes CSVEGQGNEKLFF.

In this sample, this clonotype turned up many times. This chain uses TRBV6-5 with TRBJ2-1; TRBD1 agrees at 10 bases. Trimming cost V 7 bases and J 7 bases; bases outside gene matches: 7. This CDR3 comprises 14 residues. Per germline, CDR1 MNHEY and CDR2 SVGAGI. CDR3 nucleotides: TGTGCCAGCAATTCCGGGACAGGGGATAATGAGCAGTTCTTC. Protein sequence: CASNSGTGDNEQFF.

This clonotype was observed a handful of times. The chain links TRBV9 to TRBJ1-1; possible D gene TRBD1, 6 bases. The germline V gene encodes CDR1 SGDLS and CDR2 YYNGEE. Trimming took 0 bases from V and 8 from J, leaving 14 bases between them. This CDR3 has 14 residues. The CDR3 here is CASSVAIQGPEAFF. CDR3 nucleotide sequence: TGTGCCAGCAGCGTAGCGATACAGGGCCCCGAAGCTTTCTTT.

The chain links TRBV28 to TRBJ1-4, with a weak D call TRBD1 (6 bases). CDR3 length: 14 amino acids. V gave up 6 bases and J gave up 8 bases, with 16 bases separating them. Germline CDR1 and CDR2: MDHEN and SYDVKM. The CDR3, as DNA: TGTGCCAGCAGCACAGGGACGGCAGGGGAAAAACTGTTTTTT. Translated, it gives CASSTGTAGEKLFF.

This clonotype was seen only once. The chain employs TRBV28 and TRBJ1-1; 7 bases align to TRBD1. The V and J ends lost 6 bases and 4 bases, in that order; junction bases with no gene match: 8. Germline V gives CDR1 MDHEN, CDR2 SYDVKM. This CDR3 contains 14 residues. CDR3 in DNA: TGTGCCAGCAGACCCGACAGGGCGAGCACTGAAGCTTTCTTT. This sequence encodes CASRPDRASTEAFF.

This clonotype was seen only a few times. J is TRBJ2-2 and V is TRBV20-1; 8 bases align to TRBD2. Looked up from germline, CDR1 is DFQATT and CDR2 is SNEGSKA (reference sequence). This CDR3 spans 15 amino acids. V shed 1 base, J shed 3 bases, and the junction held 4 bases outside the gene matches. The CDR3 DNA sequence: TGCAGTGCTAGAGTCGGCGGGGGGTACACCGGGGAGCTGTTTTTT. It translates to CSARVGGGYTGELFF.

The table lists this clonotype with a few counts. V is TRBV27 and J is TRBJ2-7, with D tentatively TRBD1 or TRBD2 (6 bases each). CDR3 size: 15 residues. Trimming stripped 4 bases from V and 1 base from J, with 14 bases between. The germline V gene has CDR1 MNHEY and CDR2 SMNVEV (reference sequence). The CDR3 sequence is CASSYRGRMSYEQYF. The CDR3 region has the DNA TGTGCCAGCAGTTACCGGGGGCGTATGTCCTACGAGCAGTACTTC.

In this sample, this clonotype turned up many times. CDR3 DNA sequence: TGCAGTGCTTCGACTAAAGATACGCAGTATTTT. Translated, it gives CSASTKDTQYF. This chain joins TRBV20-1 and TRBJ2-3; D might be TRBD2 (5 bases). CDR3 size: 11 residues. Looked up from germline, CDR1 is DFQATT and CDR2 is SNEGSKA (reference sequence). The V and J ends lost 5 bases and 5 bases respectively, with 8 bases between them.

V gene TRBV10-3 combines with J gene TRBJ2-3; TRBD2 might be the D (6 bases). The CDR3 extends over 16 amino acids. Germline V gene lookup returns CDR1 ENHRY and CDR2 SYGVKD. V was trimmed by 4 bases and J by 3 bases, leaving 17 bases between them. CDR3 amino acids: CAISVGGVSGTDTQYF. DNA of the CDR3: TGTGCCATCAGTGTAGGAGGGGTCTCAGGGACAGATACGCAGTATTTT.

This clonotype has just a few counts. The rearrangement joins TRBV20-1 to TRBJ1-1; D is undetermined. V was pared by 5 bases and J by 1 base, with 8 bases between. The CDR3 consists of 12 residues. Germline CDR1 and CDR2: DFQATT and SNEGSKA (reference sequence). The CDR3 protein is CSAARANTEAFF. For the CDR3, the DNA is TGCAGTGCTGCGAGGGCGAACACTGAAGCTTTCTTT.